Listed here are 24 T cell receptor beta chains from one sample, sequenced in a study of blood T cell repertoires in COVID-19. Only in-frame clones appear in the TCRdb table, and some are missing; sequencing was by immunoSEQ multiplex PCR. The sample lists roughly 93,000 clones; over 70% were seen once. Material: peripheral blood. These receptors came from a woman at least 80 years old with acute or convalescent COVID-19.

The CDR3 is CASSLLAGGSGELFF. The CDR3 region has the DNA TGCGCCAGCAGCTTACTAGCGGGGGGATCCGGGGAGCTGTTTTTT. This sequence joins TRBV5-1 and TRBJ2-2, with 12 positions matching TRBD2. CDR3 size: 15 residues. After removal of 2 bases from V and 6 bases from J, the junction contained 2 bases not matched to a gene. CDR1 and CDR2 (germline): SGHRS, YFSETQ.

In nucleotides, the CDR3 is TGTGCCAGCAGTAGCCCCGACGGTGTAGAAAAACTGTTTTTT. Translated, it gives CASSSPDGVEKLFF. V usage is TRBV5-4 and J usage is TRBJ1-4; D unclear. CDR1 is SGHNT, CDR2 YYREEE, per germline (reference sequence). Trimming stripped 5 bases from V and 8 bases from J, with 16 bases between. The length of the CDR3 is 14 residues.

The chain employs TRBV5-1 and TRBJ2-3, with a weak D call TRBD1 (6 bases). The CDR3 has 15 amino acids. V was clipped by 2 bases and J by 0 bases, with 10 bases between them. CDR1 SGHRS and CDR2 YFSETQ come from the germline V gene. Here the CDR3 DNA reads TGCGCCAGCAGCTTTGGACAGTATAGCACAGATACGCAGTATTTT. Encoded protein: CASSFGQYSTDTQYF.

This clone was observed a single time. V usage is TRBV6-5 and J usage is TRBJ1-2, with D tentatively TRBD1 (6 bases). Germline-derived CDR1 and CDR2 are MNHEY and SVGAGI. V was cut by 5 bases and J by 10 bases, with 11 bases left in between. The CDR3 sequence is 11 residues long. CDR3 bases: TGTGCCAGCAGTCAGAGGGGGTTCTACACCTTC. Its protein is CASSQRGFYTF.

The rearrangement joins TRBV19 to TRBJ1-2; D unclear. Germline-derived CDR1 and CDR2 are LNHDA and SQIVND (reference sequence). The CDR3 spans 13 residues. V dropped 5 bases and J dropped 4 bases, with 11 bases sitting between them. CDR3 amino acids: CASSFREIYGYTF. CDR3 in DNA: TGTGCCAGTAGTTTCCGGGAAATCTATGGCTACACCTTC.

The chain carries TRBV19 and TRBJ1-2, with D maybe TRBD1 (5 bases). CDR3 length: 15 amino acids. Trimming removed 7 bases at V and 4 bases at J, with 19 bases between. Looked up from germline, CDR1 is LNHDA and CDR2 is SQIVND (reference sequence). The CDR3 DNA reads as TGTGCCAGTAAGACCGAGGGGAGGCAGTTCTATGGCTACACCTTC. Translated: CASKTEGRQFYGYTF.

This clone was observed a few times. The genes are TRBV2 and TRBJ1-1; a weak D match, TRBD1 (6 bases). Trimming took 10 bases from V and 2 from J, leaving 14 bases between them. The CDR3 loop spans 13 amino acids. Germline CDR1 SNHLY, CDR2 FYNNEI. The CDR3 DNA is TGTGCCACCCGGGAACAGGGAAACACTGAAGCTTTCTTT. Encoded protein: CATREQGNTEAFF. Drawing the rest from reference TRBV2 and TRBJ1-1, the complete variable domain is EPEVTQTPSHQVTQMGQEVILRCVPISNHLYFYWYRQILGQKVEFLVSFYNNEISEKSEIFDDQFSVERPDGSNFTLKIRSTKLEDSAMYFCATREQGNTEAFFGQGTRLTVV.

This chain joins TRBV3-1 (or the pseudogene TRBV3-2) and TRBJ1-3; 7 bases are a match to TRBD1. Trimming cost V 3 bases and J 0 bases; bases outside gene matches: 5. Germline CDR1 reads LGHDT; CDR2 reads YNNKEL (reference sequence). The CDR3 totals 16 residues. Written as DNA, the CDR3 is TGTGCCAGCAGCCAGCAGGGACAGAGCTCTGGAAACACCATATATTTT. It codes for CASSQQGQSSGNTIYF.

The gene calls are TRBV3-1 (or the pseudogene TRBV3-2) and TRBJ1-6; no definite D call. The CDR3 is 19 amino acids. Trimming cost V 3 bases and J 6 bases, with 24 bases left between them. Germline V gene sequence: CDR1 LGHDT, CDR2 YNNKEL (reference sequence). CDR3 sequence (DNA): TGTGCCAGCAGCCAGGGGATTGGGAGGGCTCGGACCCCTAATTCACCCCTCCACTTT. Translating gives CASSQGIGRARTPNSPLHF.

Turning to this clone: Other DNA sequences from this sample encode an identical CDR3 as well. The chain has TRBV6-5 and TRBJ1-4, with D possibly TRBD1 on 5 matching bases. Between the trimmed V and J ends, which lost 3 bases and 0 bases, there was a span of 8 bases. The CDR3 has 15 residues. Germline V gene sequence: CDR1 MNHEY, CDR2 SVGAGI. This CDR3 reads CASSYGGATNEKLFF. The CDR3 region has the DNA TGTGCCAGCAGTTATGGGGGGGCAACTAATGAAAAACTGTTTTTT.

V is TRBV5-6 and J is TRBJ1-2; D uncertain. Trimming took 0 bases from V and 2 from J, leaving 11 bases between them. Germline assignment: CDR1 SGHDT and CDR2 YYEEEE. The CDR3 sequence is 15 residues long. CDR3 DNA sequence: TGTGCCAGCAGCTTGGGCCTAGACCCAAACTATGGCTACACCTTC. Translated: CASSLGLDPNYGYTF.

This sequence joins TRBV6-2 or TRBV6-3 and TRBJ1-6; tentative D call: TRBD1 (5 bases). The CDR3 extends over 17 amino acids. CDR1 is MNHEY and CDR2 is SVGEGT in the germline V gene. V lost 0 bases and J lost 7, with 16 bases in between. CDR3 residues: CASSYSTSGITNSPLHF. The CDR3 region has the DNA TGTGCCAGCAGTTACTCGACGTCAGGGATTACGAATTCACCCCTCCACTTT.

This chain links TRBV28 with TRBJ1-2, with 8 positions matching TRBD1. After removal of 4 bases from V and 2 bases from J, the junction contained 6 bases not matched to a gene. The CDR3 loop spans 15 amino acids. Germline V gene lookup returns CDR1 MDHEN and CDR2 SYDVKM. The CDR3 nucleotides read TGTGCCAGCAGTTCGCAGGGGGCAGGCAACTATGGCTACACCTTC. This sequence encodes CASSSQGAGNYGYTF.

The chain is built from TRBV18 and TRBJ1-1, with D maybe TRBD1 (5 bases). Germline V CDR1 and CDR2: KGHSH, LQKENI. The CDR3 runs 15 residues. Deletions cut 3 bases from V and 1 base from J, with 12 bases between. CDR3 bases: TGTGCCAGCTCACCTCCGGGACTGCAGAACACTGAAGCTTTCTTT. Translation gives CASSPPGLQNTEAFF. Variable domain in full (rest from reference TRBV18 and TRBJ1-1): NAGVMQNPRHLVRRRGQEARLRCSPMKGHSHVYWYRQLPEEGLKFMVYLQKENIIDESGMPKERFSAEFPKEGPSILRIQQVVRGDSAAYFCASSPPGLQNTEAFFGQGTRLTVV.

A few counts support this clone. The rearrangement uses TRBV5-1 and TRBJ2-1; TRBD1 is a possible D gene (6 bases). CDR1 and CDR2 from the germline V gene are SGHRS and YFSETQ. Trimming stripped 0 bases from V and 0 bases from J, with 10 bases between. The CDR3 spans 16 residues. The CDR3 spells CASSLAAGVSYNEQFF. For the CDR3, the DNA is TGCGCCAGCAGCTTGGCCGCAGGGGTCTCCTACAATGAGCAGTTCTTC.

This clone was recorded only once. The chain employs TRBV18 and TRBJ2-7; 13 bases fit TRBD2. Germline-derived CDR1 and CDR2 are KGHSH and LQKENI. CDR3 length equals 15 residues. Unmatched junction bases numbered 5, after V lost 5 bases and J lost 4 bases. The CDR3 reads CASSSGLAGAYEQYF. CDR3 sequence (DNA): TGTGCCAGCTCATCCGGACTAGCGGGGGCTTACGAGCAGTACTTC.

This clone was observed once. V and J are TRBV18 and TRBJ2-3, with TRBD2 as a possible D gene (5 bases). The CDR3 consists of 13 residues. V gave up 2 bases and J gave up 4 bases, with 7 bases separating them. Germline CDR1 is KGHSH and CDR2 is LQKENI. The CDR3: CASSPSGADTQYF. CDR3 coding DNA: TGTGCCAGCTCACCATCCGGGGCAGATACGCAGTATTTT.

The V and J genes are TRBV5-4 and TRBJ1-1; D gene unclear. Germline V gene lookup returns CDR1 SGHNT and CDR2 YYREEE (reference sequence). Trimming shortened V by 4 bases and J by 1 base, and 8 bases separated the two germline ends. The CDR3 totals 13 residues. The CDR3 DNA reads as TGTGCCAGCAGCGAGCAGGAGAACACTGAAGCTTTCTTT. Its protein is CASSEQENTEAFF.

This sequence joins TRBV4-1 and TRBJ1-5, with 9 nucleotides matching TRBD1. The germline V gene encodes CDR1 MGHRA and CDR2 YSYEKL. Trimming removed 4 bases from V and 6 bases from J; junction bases left unmatched: 16. CDR3 length: 18 residues. The CDR3 nucleotides read TGCGCCAGCAGCCCTCCTCTTCAGGGGACAGGGTATACTCAGCCCCAGCATTTT. Protein sequence: CASSPPLQGTGYTQPQHF.

The rearrangement joins TRBV6-6 to TRBJ1-5; the D is unclear. V lost 5 bases and J lost 2, with 16 bases in between. The CDR3 consists of 16 residues. CDR1 MNHNY and CDR2 SVGAGI come from the germline V gene (reference sequence). The chain's CDR3 is CASSLLVVGGNQPQHF. CDR3 bases: TGTGCCAGCAGTCTTCTCGTGGTCGGGGGCAATCAGCCCCAGCATTTT.

V usage is TRBV12-3 or TRBV12-4 and J usage is TRBJ1-2, with D perhaps TRBD1 (5 bases). Trimming shortened V by 10 bases and J by 8 bases, and 20 bases separated the two germline ends. This CDR3 comprises 13 residues. This chain's CDR3 is CATTVPLQGGYTF. CDR3 bases: TGTGCCACTACAGTCCCCCTGCAGGGCGGCTACACCTTC.

This chain connects TRBV18 to TRBJ2-3, with 8 bases lining up with TRBD2. Unmatched junction bases numbered 10, after V lost 2 bases and J lost 3 bases. This CDR3 contains 17 residues. Germline V gene sequence: CDR1 KGHSH, CDR2 LQKENI. In DNA, the CDR3 is TGTGCCAGCTCACCAGTCGCGAGTGGCGGGGGGACAGATACGCAGTATTTT. Translation gives CASSPVASGGGTDTQYF.

The rearrangement joins TRBV19 to TRBJ1-5; 7 bases align to TRBD1. The CDR3 runs 16 residues. V lost 4 bases, J lost 0 bases, and 6 bases stayed unmatched. CDR1 LNHDA and CDR2 SQIVND come from the germline V gene (reference sequence). CDR3 DNA: TGTGCCAGTAGTAGCACGACAGGGACTAGCAATCAGCCCCAGCATTTT. It translates to CASSSTTGTSNQPQHF.

The chain combines TRBV6-5 with TRBJ2-5, with 7 bases fitting TRBD1. CDR3 length: 15 amino acids. Germline values: CDR1 MNHEY, CDR2 SVGAGI. V shed 5 bases, J shed 7 bases, and the junction held 13 bases outside the gene matches. CDR3 region: CASSNPMTGLATQYF. The CDR3 region has the DNA TGTGCCAGCAGTAACCCAATGACAGGGTTAGCGACCCAGTACTTC.